The TCR beta chain under discussion was sequenced for a study of T-cell memory formation after mild COVID-19. In the study overall: TCR clusters mostly belonged to single donors.

CDR1 is MDHEN, CDR2 SYDVKM, per germline. The CDR3 is 14 amino acids. The J segment lost 1 base and the V segment lost 5 bases, leaving 3 bases of the junction unmatched. TCRdb re-derived calls from the 5' RACE reads in MiXCR, one entry per CDR3 protein. The sample lists hundreds of thousands of distinct CDR3 sequences; more than 15% were seen once. The material sequenced was PBMCs or a T cell subset sorted from them (not recorded which). The rearrangement joins TRBV28 to TRBJ2-3, with 7 bases matching TRBD1. This receptor was obtained from a man younger than 35 who had mild COVID-19 (a few samples of this study predate the infection). Cell type and time point are not known. The CDR3 loop reads CASSPGQRTDTQYF. Written as DNA, the CDR3 is TGTGCCAGCAGTCCGGGACAGCGCACAGATACGCAGTATTTT.